A single sample gave rise to the 32 T cell receptor beta chains below, sequenced in a study of technical replicates of blood from a handful of donors. Measured with immunoSEQ multiplex PCR; TCRdb has only the in-frame clones, and not every one. The table records tens of thousands of clones, almost 97% of them present only once. Sequencing used T cells isolated from PBMCs. Receptors originate from a human donor in good health.

V is TRBV7-2 and J is TRBJ2-2; 9 bases map to TRBD2. CDR3 length: 18 amino acids. V was pared by 5 bases and J by 5 bases, with 15 bases of the junction left unmatched. In germline, CDR1 is SGHTA, CDR2 FQGNSA. The CDR3 spells CASSTSALAGTVTGELFF. Written as DNA, the CDR3 is TGTGCCAGCAGCACCAGCGCGCTAGCGGGAACCGTTACCGGGGAGCTGTTTTTT.

The chain is built from TRBV7-9 and TRBJ1-3; 7 nucleotides match TRBD1. V was clipped by 6 bases and J by 2 bases; unmatched bases: 7. This CDR3 has 15 residues. The V gene's germline CDR1 is SEHNR and CDR2 FQNEAQ (reference sequence). The CDR3 DNA reads as TGTGCCAGCAGTCACAGGGGCCTTACTGGAAACACCATATATTTT. Translating it yields CASSHRGLTGNTIYF.

The count of this clone is one. CDR3 sequence (DNA): TGTGCCAGCAGCGGATGGCTAGCGGGAGGGCCTAATGAGCAGTTCTTC. This gives the protein CASSGWLAGGPNEQFF. This chain links TRBV9 with TRBJ2-1; 12 positions match TRBD2. Trimming removed 3 bases from V and 7 bases from J; junction bases left unmatched: 8. This CDR3 is 16 amino acids long. Germline loops: CDR1 SGDLS, CDR2 YYNGEE. The variable domain in full, completed from reference TRBV9 and TRBJ2-1, reads DSGVTQTPKHLITATGQRVTLRCSPRSGDLSVYWYQQSLDQGLQFLIQYYNGEERAKGNILERFSAQQFPDLHSELNLSSLELGDSALYFCASSGWLAGGPNEQFFGPGTRLTVL.

The chain carries TRBV7-6 and TRBJ1-2; 7 bases map to TRBD1. The CDR3 runs to 13 residues. Germline CDR1 is SGHVS and CDR2 is FNYEAQ. With 5 bases clipped from V and 2 bases from J, the junction kept 2 bases outside the gene matches. The CDR3: CASSQDRNYGYTF. The CDR3 DNA is TGTGCCAGCAGCCAGGACAGGAACTATGGCTACACCTTC.

The rearrangement joins TRBV7-9 to TRBJ2-3, with D possibly matching TRBD1 (5 bases). The CDR3 is 13 amino acids. V was trimmed by 5 bases and J by 1 base, leaving 7 bases between them. Germline values: CDR1 SEHNR, CDR2 FQNEAQ (reference sequence). This CDR3 reads CASSPQGTDTQYF. In DNA, the CDR3 is TGTGCCAGCAGCCCACAGGGCACAGATACGCAGTATTTT.

This sequence joins TRBV5-1 and TRBJ2-1; 7 bases line up with TRBD2. The germline V gene has CDR1 SGHRS and CDR2 YFSETQ. The trim removed 0 bases at V and 10 bases at J, leaving 10 bases unmatched. This CDR3 has 15 amino acids. CDR3 sequence (DNA): TGCGCCAGCAGCTTGGAGAGTAGCGGGCCCAGGGAGCAGTTCTTC. This encodes CASSLESSGPREQFF.

The chain carries TRBV7-9 and TRBJ1-5; D perhaps matches TRBD1 (5 bases). Germline V gene data show CDR1 as SEHNR and CDR2 as FQNEAQ (reference sequence). The germline V and J ends were trimmed by 1 base and 7 bases, with 11 bases remaining between them. There are 14 residues in the CDR3. The CDR3 DNA reads as TGTGCCAGCAGCTTAGACTGGGGGAGGCAGCCCCAGCATTTT. It codes for CASSLDWGRQPQHF.

The chain links TRBV5-6 to TRBJ2-1, with D uncertain. Germline V gene sequence: CDR1 SGHDT, CDR2 YYEEEE. There are 12 residues in the CDR3. Trimming removed 1 base at V and 9 bases at J, with 8 bases between. The CDR3 is CASSLTAGEQFF. DNA for the CDR3: TGTGCCAGCAGCTTGACAGCAGGTGAGCAGTTCTTC. Using reference TRBV5-6 and TRBJ2-1 for the parts outside the CDR3, the full variable domain is DAGVTQSPTHLIKTRGQQVTLRCSPKSGHDTVSWYQQALGQGPQFIFQYYEEEERQRGNFPDRFSGHQFPNYSSELNVNALLLGDSALYLCASSLTAGEQFFGPGTRLTVL.

V is TRBV15 and J is TRBJ2-1; 12 nucleotides agree with TRBD1. CDR3 size: 17 residues. The germline CDR1 and CDR2 sequences are LNHNV and YYDKDF (reference sequence). Trimming took 3 bases from V and 8 from J; bases not matched to a gene: 11. CDR3 coding DNA: TGTGCCACCAGCAGTGCGAACTCCGGGACAGGGGGCCATGAGCAGTTCTTC. Translation gives CATSSANSGTGGHEQFF.

The rearrangement uses TRBV5-4 and TRBJ2-7; tentative D call: TRBD2 (5 bases). Germline V gene data show CDR1 as SGHNT and CDR2 as YYREEE (reference sequence). The CDR3 contains 16 residues. V was cut by 0 bases and J by 0 bases, with 13 bases left in between. CDR3 sequence reads: CASSLVSGGSSYEQYF. Written as DNA, the CDR3 is TGTGCCAGCAGCTTGGTAAGCGGCGGGTCCTCCTACGAGCAGTACTTC.

The chain has TRBV30 and TRBJ1-1; 9 nucleotides match TRBD1. Germline V gene data show CDR1 as GTSNPN and CDR2 as SVGIG (reference sequence). V shed 2 bases, J shed 11 bases, and the junction held 15 bases outside the gene matches. The CDR3 sequence is 15 residues long. CDR3 bases: TGTGCCTGGAGTTTCCCCGGGACAGGGCTCGATGGGGCTTTCTTT. It translates to CAWSFPGTGLDGAFF.

The chain recombines TRBV27 with TRBJ2-1; possibly TRBD2 for D (5 bases). CDR1 and CDR2 (germline): MNHEY, SMNVEV (reference sequence). This CDR3 is 14 amino acids long. V was trimmed by 5 bases and J by 0 bases, leaving 8 bases between them. In DNA form, the CDR3 reads TGTGCCAGCAGTCCGGGGAGCTCCTACAATGAGCAGTTCTTC. Its protein product is CASSPGSSYNEQFF.

The chain joins TRBV5-1 to TRBJ2-1, with a weak D call TRBD1 (6 bases). V dropped 3 bases and J dropped 2 bases, with 6 bases sitting between them. This CDR3 is built from 13 residues. CDR1 and CDR2 (germline): SGHRS, YFSETQ. In nucleotides, the CDR3 is TGCGCCAGCAGCTGGACAGCCTACAATGAGCAGTTCTTC. Encoded protein: CASSWTAYNEQFF.

This sequence joins TRBV29-1 and TRBJ2-5; 10 bases agree with TRBD1. The J call is doubtful: the DNA matches TRBJ2-7 better. Germline assignment: CDR1 SQVTM and CDR2 ANQGSEA. This CDR3 comprises 16 residues. The CDR3 nucleotides read TGCAGCGTTGACTTAATTACCGGGACAGGGGTAGACGAGCAGTACTTC. It yields the protein CSVDLITGTGVDEQYF.

The J gene is TRBJ2-1, the V gene TRBV28; D is undetermined. Trimming took 3 bases from V and 3 from J, leaving 12 bases between them. CDR3 length: 15 residues. Germline CDR1 and CDR2: MDHEN and SYDVKM. This CDR3 reads CASSFSNFVYNEQFF. CDR3 nucleotides: TGTGCCAGCAGTTTTAGTAATTTCGTCTACAATGAGCAGTTCTTC.

The chain employs TRBV6-5 and TRBJ1-1; 10 bases align to TRBD1. This CDR3 is built from 14 residues. The V and J ends lost 6 bases and 4 bases, in that order; junction bases with no gene match: 5. Looked up from germline, CDR1 is MNHEY and CDR2 is SVGAGI. The CDR3 loop is CASSPGTGVTEAFF. The CDR3 DNA reads TGTGCCAGCAGCCCCGGGACAGGGGTCACTGAAGCTTTCTTT.

The CDR3 DNA follows: TGTGCCAGCAGCGTAGTGAAGGGGGCAATTACTGAAGCTTTCTTT. Protein sequence: CASSVVKGAITEAFF. V gene TRBV9 combines with J gene TRBJ1-1; 7 positions match TRBD1. The CDR3 is 15 residues long. Trimming removed 0 bases from V and 5 bases from J; junction bases left unmatched: 7. CDR1 and CDR2 (germline): SGDLS, YYNGEE.

V usage is TRBV6-1 and J usage is TRBJ2-3; 11 positions agree with TRBD2. CDR1 is MNHNS, CDR2 SASEGT, per germline. The CDR3 is made up of 16 amino acids. V gave up 2 bases and J gave up 4 bases; unmatched junction bases: 5. CDR3 nucleotide sequence: TGTGCCAGCAGTGAATGGGTAGCGGGAGGGCCAGATACGCAGTATTTT. Translated, it gives CASSEWVAGGPDTQYF.

The chain joins TRBV5-4 to TRBJ2-5; 10 bases agree with TRBD2. V dropped 4 bases and J dropped 5; count of bases not matched to a gene: 11. This CDR3 has 16 amino acids. Germline CDR1 reads SGHNT; CDR2 reads YYREEE (reference sequence). CDR3 coding DNA: TGTGCCAGCAGCCATGGACTAGCGGCAGGAGGGGAGACCCAGTACTTC. Protein sequence: CASSHGLAAGGETQYF.

The J gene is TRBJ2-7, the V gene TRBV2; D is uncertain. This CDR3 comprises 10 residues. Trimming stripped 7 bases from V and 5 bases from J, with 6 bases between. Germline V gene data show CDR1 as SNHLY and CDR2 as FYNNEI. The CDR3 nucleotides are TGTGCCAGCACGTCCCACGAGCAGTACTTC. Encoded protein: CASTSHEQYF.

This sequence joins TRBV19 and TRBJ1-5; D might be TRBD1 (5 bases). Per the germline V gene, CDR1 is LNHDA and CDR2 is SQIVND (reference sequence). V was clipped by 5 bases and J by 4 bases, with 15 bases between them. The length of the CDR3 is 15 residues. The CDR3 DNA sequence: TGTGCCAGTAGTTACCAGGGTGAGAGGAATCAGCCCCAGCATTTT. It codes for CASSYQGERNQPQHF.

The CDR3 sequence: CASSPGLAAYEQYF. The DNA for the CDR3 is TGTGCCAGTAGTCCGGGACTAGCGGCATACGAGCAGTACTTC. This rearrangement joins TRBV19 to TRBJ2-7; 11 bases are shared with TRBD2. Germline lookup yields CDR1 LNHDA and CDR2 SQIVND (reference sequence). This CDR3 has 14 amino acids. V dropped 5 bases and J dropped 4; count of bases not matched to a gene: 4.

V is TRBV13 and J is TRBJ1-1; D is ambiguous. Trimming removed 3 bases at V and 0 bases at J, with 8 bases between. This CDR3 contains 14 residues. From germline, CDR1 is PRHDT and CDR2 FYEKMQ (reference sequence). CDR3 loop: CASSFLDMNTEAFF. The CDR3 bases are TGTGCCAGCAGCTTTCTAGATATGAACACTGAAGCTTTCTTT.

J is TRBJ2-2 and V is TRBV30, with D hard to call. Looked up from germline, CDR1 is GTSNPN and CDR2 is SVGIG (reference sequence). V lost 0 bases, J lost 0 bases, and 5 bases lay in between. The CDR3 is 14 residues long. In nucleotides, the CDR3 is TGTGCCTGGAGTGTTCATTCGAACACCGGGGAGCTGTTTTTT. This translates into CAWSVHSNTGELFF.

V gene TRBV10-3 combines with J gene TRBJ2-3, with 10 bases identical to TRBD2. V dropped 3 bases and J dropped 3; count of bases not matched to a gene: 3. Germline CDR1 reads ENHRY; CDR2 reads SYGVKD. There are 15 residues in the CDR3. The CDR3 DNA reads TGTGCCATCAGTGATAGCGGGAGGCCGACAGATACGCAGTATTTT. Translating it yields CAISDSGRPTDTQYF.

The count of this clone is one. The gene calls are TRBV13 and TRBJ2-6; possible D gene TRBD2, 5 bases. V was clipped by 8 bases and J by 4 bases, with 12 bases between them. The CDR3 has 14 amino acids. Germline CDR1 reads PRHDT; CDR2 reads FYEKMQ (reference sequence). The CDR3 nucleotides read TGTGCCAGCCAGCGGTCCTTGGGGGCCAACGTCCTGACTTTC. This translates into CASQRSLGANVLTF.

This sequence joins TRBV7-9 and TRBJ2-2; tentatively, D is TRBD1 (6 bases). V was cut by 3 bases and J by 4 bases, with 9 bases left in between. Germline loops: CDR1 SEHNR, CDR2 FQNEAQ (reference sequence). The CDR3 loop spans 14 amino acids. CDR3 residues: CASSFQGLTGELFF. The CDR3 DNA follows: TGTGCCAGCAGCTTTCAGGGGCTCACCGGGGAGCTGTTTTTT.

The chain couples TRBV27 to TRBJ2-1, with D perhaps matching TRBD2 (6 bases). The CDR3 consists of 14 residues. The ends were cut back, 9 bases at V and 0 bases at J, with 12 bases in the middle. The germline V gene encodes CDR1 MNHEY and CDR2 SMNVEV (reference sequence). The CDR3 bases are TGTGCCAGTGCTCCGGGACTCTCCTACAATGAGCAGTTCTTC. This translates into CASAPGLSYNEQFF.

The chain has TRBV28 and TRBJ2-7, with D possibly being TRBD2 (6 bases). The CDR3 has 12 residues. The germline V gene has CDR1 MDHEN and CDR2 SYDVKM. Deletions cut 6 bases from V and 5 bases from J, with 11 bases between. The CDR3 nucleotides are TGTGCCAGCAGGACTAGTTTGAACGAGCAGTACTTC. Translated, it gives CASRTSLNEQYF.

The J gene is TRBJ1-5, the V gene TRBV6-6; D perhaps matches TRBD1 (6 bases). Germline CDR1 reads MNHNY; CDR2 reads SVGAGI (reference sequence). This CDR3 has 14 amino acids. V lost 1 base to trimming and J lost 5 bases, with 9 bases between them. CDR3 region: CASSYYTGYQPQHF. In DNA form, the CDR3 reads TGTGCCAGCAGTTACTATACAGGGTATCAGCCCCAGCATTTT.

The chain is built from TRBV4-1 and TRBJ1-4, with 7 bases aligning to TRBD1. Germline CDR1 and CDR2: MGHRA and YSYEKL. CDR3 length equals 14 residues. Trimming took 4 bases from V and 8 from J; bases not matched to a gene: 7. DNA for the CDR3: TGCGCCAGCAGCCCGAGGGGGCGCTTGGAAAAACTGTTTTTT. Translated, it gives CASSPRGRLEKLFF.

In DNA, the CDR3 is TGTGCCAGCAGCTTGAGGCTAGCGGTTAACACCGGGGAGCTGTTTTTT. It is translated as CASSLRLAVNTGELFF. This chain connects TRBV5-5 to TRBJ2-2; 7 nucleotides align to TRBD2. The V and J ends lost 1 base and 2 bases, in that order; junction bases with no gene match: 5. From germline, CDR1 is SGHKS and CDR2 YYEKEE (reference sequence). The CDR3 has 16 amino acids.